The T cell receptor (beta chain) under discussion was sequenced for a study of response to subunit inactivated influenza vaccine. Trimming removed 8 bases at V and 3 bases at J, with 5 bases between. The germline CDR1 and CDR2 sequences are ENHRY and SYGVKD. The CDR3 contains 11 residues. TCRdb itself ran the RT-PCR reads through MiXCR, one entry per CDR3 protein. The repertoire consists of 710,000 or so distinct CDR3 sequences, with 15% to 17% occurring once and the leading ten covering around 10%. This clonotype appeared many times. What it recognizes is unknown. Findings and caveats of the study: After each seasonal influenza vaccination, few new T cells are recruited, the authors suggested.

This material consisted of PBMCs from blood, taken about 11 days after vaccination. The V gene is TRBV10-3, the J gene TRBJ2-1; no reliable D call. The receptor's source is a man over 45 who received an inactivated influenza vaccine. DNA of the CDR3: TGTGCCATCCAGGACTACAATGAGCAGTTCTTC. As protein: CAIQDYNEQFF.